This is a list of T cell receptor beta chains from one sample in a study of blood T cell repertoires in COVID-19. Measured with immunoSEQ multiplex PCR; TCRdb has only the in-frame clones, and not every one. The sample yields about 210,000 clones, around 89% seen once. Sequences were obtained from peripheral blood. These receptors all come from a woman in her forties with acute or convalescent COVID-19. The CDR3 runs from the conserved cysteine through the conserved F or W. The D gene is left open where the match is weak. Size tells how often a clone was seen (once, few, many) or the class of an expanded clone, and some rows leave it out.

TRBV5-6	TRBJ2-2	NA	NA	CATGAGSANTGELFF	TGTGCCACCGGCGCGGGCAGTGCGAACACCGGGGAGCTGTTTTTT
TRBV9	TRBJ2-2	TRBD2	NA	CASSPSTSGFGELFF	TGTGCCAGCAGCCCGTCGACTAGCGGGTTCGGGGAGCTGTTTTTT
TRBV5-1	TRBJ1-1	NA	many	CASSQDSLSTEAFF	TGCGCCAGCAGCCAGGACAGCCTGAGCACTGAAGCTTTCTTT
TRBV9	TRBJ1-2	TRBD1	NA	CASSLTTGGSGYTF	TGTGCCAGCAGCCTAACGACAGGGGGCTCTGGCTACACCTTC
TRBV4-1	TRBJ1-6	NA	NA	CASSQDHLGRDNSPLHF	TGCGCCAGCAGCCAAGATCACCTGGGCAGGGATAATTCACCCCTCCACTTT
TRBV9	TRBJ1-1	NA	NA	CASSVQQTEAFF	TGTGCCAGCAGCGTGCAACAAACTGAAGCTTTCTTT
TRBV6-5	TRBJ1-1	NA	NA	CASSYLFQGNTEAFF	TGTGCCAGCAGTTACCTTTTCCAGGGGAACACTGAAGCTTTCTTT
TRBV7-2	TRBJ1-5	NA	NA	CASSLDGGGSNQPQHF	TGTGCCAGCAGCTTAGATGGGGGGGGGAGCAATCAGCCCCAGCATTTT
TRBV21-1	TRBJ2-6	NA	NA	CASSKRYRGVSNSGANVLTF	TGTGCCAGCAGCAAACGCTACAGGGGCGTATCCAACTCTGGGGCCAACGTCCTGACTTTC
TRBV5-1	TRBJ1-1	NA	NA	CASSLAPGDRRTEAFF	TGCGCCAGCAGCTTGGCCCCGGGGGATCGAAGGACTGAAGCTTTCTTT
TRBV7-9	TRBJ2-2	NA	NA	CASSAAIRDTNTGELFF	TGTGCCAGCAGCGCAGCCATCCGGGACACAAACACCGGGGAGCTGTTTTTT
TRBV4-1	TRBJ1-5	NA	NA	CASSQEPGGEPQHF	TGCGCCAGCAGCCAAGAACCCGGAGGGGAGCCCCAGCATTTT
TRBV6-5	TRBJ1-1	NA	NA	CASSYSAGLNTEAFF	TGTGCCAGCAGTTACTCGGCAGGGTTAAACACTGAAGCTTTCTTT
TRBV24-1	TRBJ2-2	NA	NA	CATSDSPQVSTGELFF	TGTGCCACCAGTGATTCGCCACAGGTATCCACCGGGGAGCTGTTTTTT
TRBV24-1	TRBJ1-4	NA	NA	CATSDLRGGHEQLFF	TGTGCCACCAGTGATTTGCGGGGGGGGCATGAACAACTGTTTTTT
TRBV10-3	TRBJ1-5	NA	few	CAISAEGNQPQHF	TGTGCCATCAGTGCGGAGGGTAATCAGCCCCAGCATTTT
TRBV7-6	TRBJ2-2	TRBD1	NA	CASSPSTGGYTGELFF	TGTGCCAGCAGCCCGTCGACAGGGGGCTACACCGGGGAGCTGTTTTTT